The 19 T cell receptor beta chains in this list originate from one sample, sequenced in a study of cytomegalovirus exposure and HLA in healthy donors. The PCR was carried out with 60 Vbeta primers and 13 Jbeta primers. Clones were read by immunoSEQ multiplex PCR, and TCRdb kept only the in-frame ones, dropping some. This table holds 150,000 to 200,000 clones, approximately 80% found once. The sample comprised PBMCs. The receptors were gathered from a man under 40 in good health and CMV-seropositive.

V is TRBV25-1 and J is TRBJ2-3; a possible D gene is TRBD2 (6 bases). The germline V and J ends were trimmed by 2 bases and 0 bases, with 9 bases remaining between them. In germline, CDR1 is MGHDK, CDR2 SYGVNS. The CDR3 spans 15 residues. CDR3: CASSEGTFSTDTQYF. The DNA for the CDR3 is TGTGCCAGCAGTGAAGGGACTTTTAGCACAGATACGCAGTATTTT.

V gene TRBV27 combines with J gene TRBJ1-2, with D possibly being TRBD1 (6 bases). Trimming cost V 6 bases and J 3 bases, with 14 bases left between them. Per germline, CDR1 MNHEY and CDR2 SMNVEV (reference sequence). The CDR3 covers 14 residues. CDR3 in amino acids: CASSPGAGYYGYTF. The DNA for the CDR3 is TGTGCCAGCAGCCCAGGGGCAGGGTACTATGGCTACACCTTC.

This clone was counted only a few times. The chain couples TRBV9 to TRBJ2-2, with D tentatively TRBD2 (6 bases). The CDR3 totals 13 residues. Germline V CDR1 and CDR2: SGDLS, YYNGEE. Trimming stripped 6 bases from V and 3 bases from J, with 9 bases between. CDR3 residues: CASTTSYTGELFF. The CDR3 region has the DNA TGTGCCAGCACCACTAGCTACACCGGGGAGCTGTTTTTT.

This chain joins TRBV5-1 and TRBJ1-4; no clear D. V was cut by 3 bases and J by 5 bases, with 8 bases left in between. This CDR3 spans 13 amino acids. Germline CDR1 SGHRS, CDR2 YFSETQ. CDR3 residues: CASSSERNEKLFF. The CDR3 DNA is TGCGCCAGCAGCTCCGAGCGGAATGAAAAACTGTTTTTT.

The chain uses TRBV7-2 and TRBJ2-1; D call uncertain. Germline V gene sequence: CDR1 SGHTA, CDR2 FQGNSA. The V end was cut by 1 base, the J end by 0 bases, with 4 bases between. This CDR3 is 14 amino acids long. In DNA form, the CDR3 reads TGTGCCAGCAGCTTAGTATCCTCCTACAATGAGCAGTTCTTC. Translating gives CASSLVSSYNEQFF.

The chain employs TRBV2 and TRBJ2-7; TRBD2 aligns across 9 bases. The V gene end was trimmed by 3 bases and the J gene end by 7 bases; junction bases not matched to a gene: 7. CDR1 is SNHLY and CDR2 is FYNNEI in the germline V gene. This CDR3 spans 14 amino acids. CDR3 nucleotides: TGTGCCAGCAGTGAGCGGGGGGGCCAGAGGGAGCAGTACTTC. Residues: CASSERGGQREQYF.

This clone was recorded once. The V and J genes are TRBV18 and TRBJ1-6; TRBD1 is a possible D gene (5 bases). The V end lost 5 bases, the J end lost 8 bases, and 10 bases lay between the germline ends. CDR3 length equals 13 residues. Germline V gene data show CDR1 as KGHSH and CDR2 as LQKENI. The CDR3 sequence is CASSIGADSPLHF. The CDR3 nucleotides are TGTGCCAGCTCAATAGGGGCGGATTCACCCCTCCACTTT.

The gene calls are TRBV29-1 and TRBJ1-1; D remains unclear. The CDR3 has 14 residues. Germline V gene lookup returns CDR1 SQVTM and CDR2 ANQGSEA. Trimming removed 1 base at V and 5 bases at J, with 14 bases between. The CDR3, as DNA: TGCAGCGTTGAAGCGGGTCGAGGGCGAACTGAAGCTTTCTTT. Its protein is CSVEAGRGRTEAFF.

The chain couples TRBV5-1 to TRBJ2-5; the match to TRBD2 covers 12 bases. The ends lost 4 bases at V and 1 base at J; junction bases unmatched: 2. The CDR3 is 15 amino acids. The V gene's germline CDR1 is SGHRS and CDR2 YFSETQ. Here the CDR3 reads CASSPSGGAQETQYF. The DNA of the CDR3 is TGCGCCAGCAGCCCTAGCGGGGGGGCCCAAGAGACCCAGTACTTC.

The chain uses TRBV19 and TRBJ2-1; 10 nucleotides align to TRBD2. V lost 7 bases to trimming and J lost 6 bases; unmatched junction nucleotides: 6. The CDR3 has 14 amino acids. Germline V gene lookup returns CDR1 LNHDA and CDR2 SQIVND (reference sequence). CDR3 region: CASIRTSGSNEQFF. The CDR3, as DNA: TGTGCCAGTATTAGGACTAGCGGTAGCAATGAGCAGTTCTTC.

The J gene is TRBJ2-2, the V gene TRBV9, with TRBD1 matching over 8 bases. The V segment lost 3 bases and the J segment 3 bases; nucleotides outside the gene matches: 7. Germline CDR1 SGDLS, CDR2 YYNGEE. The CDR3 has 16 residues. DNA of the CDR3: TGTGCCAGCAGCGAGTGGACAGGGACCGACACCGGGGAGCTGTTTTTT. Its translation is CASSEWTGTDTGELFF. Based on the CDR3 plus reference TRBV9 and TRBJ2-2, the full variable domain is DSGVTQTPKHLITATGQRVTLRCSPRSGDLSVYWYQQSLDQGLQFLIQYYNGEERAKGNILERFSAQQFPDLHSELNLSSLELGDSALYFCASSEWTGTDTGELFFGEGSRLTVL.

V usage is TRBV7-2 and J usage is TRBJ1-2; 7 bases line up with TRBD1. Germline CDR1 SGHTA, CDR2 FQGNSA. The CDR3 covers 13 residues. J gave up 6 bases and V 1 base, and 2 bases lay outside the gene matches. The CDR3 sequence is CASSLVTGDGYTF. DNA for the CDR3: TGTGCCAGCAGCTTAGTTACAGGGGATGGCTACACCTTC.

The J gene is TRBJ2-2, the V gene TRBV7-3, with a tentative D call TRBD1 (6 bases). Germline V gene data show CDR1 as SGHTA and CDR2 as FQGTGA. The germline V and J ends were trimmed by 6 bases and 1 base, with 18 bases remaining between them. The CDR3 is 17 residues long. The chain's CDR3 is CASRMPKDRKNTGELFF. The CDR3 DNA is TGTGCCAGCAGGATGCCCAAGGACAGAAAGAACACCGGGGAGCTGTTTTTT.

The chain employs TRBV18 and TRBJ2-3, with a tentative D call TRBD2 (5 bases). This CDR3 contains 15 residues. CDR1 and CDR2 (germline): KGHSH, LQKENI. V dropped 6 bases and J dropped 1 base, with 14 bases sitting between them. CDR3 residues: CASSPVASRTDTQYF. In nucleotides, the CDR3 is TGTGCCAGCTCCCCGGTAGCGTCCCGCACAGATACGCAGTATTTT. Supplemented by reference TRBV18 and TRBJ2-3, the full variable domain reads NAGVMQNPRHLVRRRGQEARLRCSPMKGHSHVYWYRQLPEEGLKFMVYLQKENIIDESGMPKERFSAEFPKEGPSILRIQQVVRGDSAAYFCASSPVASRTDTQYFGPGTRLTVL.

The chain is built from TRBV5-1 and TRBJ2-7; D is possibly TRBD2 (5 bases). The V and J ends lost 6 bases and 5 bases respectively, with 21 bases between them. The CDR3 covers 15 residues. From germline, CDR1 is SGHRS and CDR2 YFSETQ. The CDR3 loop reads CASTGTGKLGNEQYF. Here the CDR3 DNA reads TGCGCCAGCACCGGAACCGGGAAGCTAGGGAACGAGCAGTACTTC.

This chain connects TRBV11-2 to TRBJ2-7; TRBD2 matches at 7 bases. This CDR3 has 14 amino acids. With V trimmed by 3 bases and J by 5 bases, 7 bases remained unmatched. Germline values: CDR1 SGHAT, CDR2 FQNNGV. The CDR3 here is CASSLSGTTNEQYF. The DNA for the CDR3 is TGTGCCAGCAGCTTGTCCGGGACTACAAACGAGCAGTACTTC.

Only a few counts were recorded for this clone. V and J are TRBV18 and TRBJ1-2; D call uncertain. Trimming stripped 3 bases from V and 4 bases from J, with 9 bases between. The CDR3 contains 13 residues. Germline assignment: CDR1 KGHSH and CDR2 LQKENI. The CDR3 protein is CASSPPTGYGYTF. In nucleotides, the CDR3 is TGTGCCAGCTCACCCCCGACGGGCTATGGCTACACCTTC.

The chain links TRBV4-1 to TRBJ1-5; tentatively, D is TRBD1 (5 bases). V was shortened by 0 bases and J by 5 bases, with 11 bases between the two germline ends. The CDR3 has 15 residues. Germline V gene data show CDR1 as MGHRA and CDR2 as YSYEKL. The CDR3 protein is CASSQEGPGYQPQHF. CDR3 sequence (DNA): TGCGCCAGCAGCCAAGAAGGTCCAGGGTATCAGCCCCAGCATTTT.

The CDR3 loop is CASSNRGTGELFF. CDR3 nucleotides: TGTGCCAGTAGTAACAGGGGAACCGGGGAGCTGTTTTTT. The genes are TRBV19 and TRBJ2-2, with 7 bases that match TRBD1. This CDR3 is built from 13 residues. From germline, CDR1 is LNHDA and CDR2 SQIVND (reference sequence). V was pared by 4 bases and J by 5 bases, with 1 base of the junction left unmatched.